Listed below are T cell receptor beta chains from one sample, sequenced in a study of T cell repertoires in cytomegalovirus infection. TCRdb reprocessed the reads via MiXCR and lists one record per CDR3 protein. The profile covers a few hundred thousand distinct CDR3 sequences, with 40% appearing a single time and about 46% taken by the ten largest. What these receptors recognize is not known. This specimen consisted of cultured PBMCs, obtained from culture after CMV antigen stimulation. These TCRs come from a human donor in good health (CMV status not recorded). Some clones in this sample may be carry-over from other donors' samples. Both conserved end residues are part of each CDR3. Fields, in order: J gene, V gene, D gene, CDR3 protein. D genes are given only for firm matches.

TRBJ2-3 TRBV7-2 . CASSLAGGATDTQYF
TRBJ2-5 TRBV7-7 . CASSGQGLETQYF
TRBJ1-1 TRBV6-2/TRBV6-3 TRBD1 CASRQGSTEAFF
TRBJ2-1 TRBV19 . CASSIVSGSNTYNEQFF
TRBJ2-7 TRBV7-8 . CASSLGAAPRTGEQYF
TRBJ2-1 TRBV20-1 . CSARARHGPSPSSSYNEQFF
TRBJ2-1 TRBV7-2 . CASSLGAEYNEQFF
TRBJ2-3 TRBV7-9 . CASSLAGGARSSTDTQYF
TRBJ2-3 TRBV7-6 . CASSLASSADTQYF
TRBJ1-3 TRBV7-9 TRBD1 CASSETGGSYSGNTIYF
TRBJ2-7 TRBV7-2 TRBD2 CASSFRAGEKYEQYF
TRBJ1-5 TRBV6-1 . CASSHSTAYDQPQHF
TRBJ1-3 TRBV7-2 . CASSLAPRDMVEDTIYF
TRBJ2-7 TRBV6-2/TRBV6-3 . CASGGGRGPLYEQYF
TRBJ1-6 TRBV27 . CASSQQGTHSPLHF
TRBJ1-4 TRBV25-1 . CASNQYGEKLFF
TRBJ2-1 TRBV19 TRBD1 CASSRDRVGNEQFF
TRBJ1-2 TRBV19 TRBD1 CASSRQGEGNYGYTF
TRBJ2-7 TRBV7-2 TRBD2 CASSSPGTNPYEQYF
TRBJ1-5 TRBV6-2/TRBV6-3 . CASSYSLGPGPQHF
TRBJ2-3 TRBV4-1 TRBD2 CASSQGTWTSGATDTQYF
TRBJ1-1 TRBV6-6 . CASSYSSIRAGSEAFF
TRBJ2-1 TRBV7-2 TRBD2 CASSLLRTGGNEQFF
TRBJ2-6 TRBV6-2/TRBV6-3 TRBD1 CASSYRQGNSGANVLTF
TRBJ1-1 TRBV19 . CASSIGTTEAFF
TRBJ2-7 TRBV7-2 . CASSLGTVSDEQYF
TRBJ2-7 TRBV5-6 TRBD2 CASRRTSGFYEQYF
TRBJ2-7 TRBV4-1 TRBD1 CASSHRQGSIGYEQYF
TRBJ1-2 TRBV10-3 . CAISAPGSQWGYTF
TRBJ2-5 TRBV5-1 . CASSLGRGGFLETQYF
TRBJ2-2 TRBV30 TRBD1 CAWRPRDSPNTGELFF
TRBJ2-3 TRBV7-2 . CASSFPPHTQYF
TRBJ1-1 TRBV5-1 TRBD1 CASSWGDRAFITEAFF
TRBJ2-2 TRBV10-3 . CAISESVDTGELFF
TRBJ1-5 TRBV4-3 . CASSQDYKQGGSQPQHF
TRBJ2-7 TRBV6-5 . CASRRVRADYEQYF
TRBJ2-2 TRBV19 TRBD1 CASSLDRDGELFF
TRBJ2-5 TRBV20-1 . CSARLGGQETQYF
TRBJ2-1 TRBV19 . CASSIADEQFF
TRBJ1-5 TRBV4-1 . CASSRDAPTMSNQPQHF
TRBJ1-2 TRBV6-6 TRBD1 CASSYDRATYGYTF
TRBJ1-2 TRBV12-3/TRBV12-4 . CASSPLGYGYTF
TRBJ1-1 TRBV18 . CASSPQGEPTDEAFF
TRBJ2-7 TRBV6-2/TRBV6-3 TRBD2 CASSYVPSGRNYEQYF
TRBJ1-1 TRBV7-2 . CASSLVVGYEAFF
TRBJ2-5 TRBV20-1 . CSVWGETQYF
TRBJ1-2 TRBV28 . CASSLYGNGYTF
TRBJ1-6 TRBV20-1 TRBD1 CSADTPTGRNSPLHF
TRBJ1-4 TRBV5-3 TRBD1 CASSLDAYRGFTNEKLFF
TRBJ1-2 TRBV7-9 . CASSLRRPGFNYGYTF
TRBJ2-7 TRBV7-9 . CASSSLSGTPYEQYF
TRBJ2-5 TRBV20-1 TRBD2 CSARRREGHGTQYF
TRBJ1-5 TRBV6-2/TRBV6-3 . CATDHRDLSNQPQHF
TRBJ1-6 TRBV2 . CASRRTLPANSPLHF
TRBJ2-5 TRBV11-3 TRBD2 CASSFGGSSGSSETQYF
TRBJ1-1 TRBV11-2 . CASKLIGNPNTEAFF
TRBJ2-7 TRBV28 . CASSLPPWGEESYEQYF
TRBJ2-5 TRBV6-2/TRBV6-3 TRBD2 CASSYPTYRTSGQETQYF
TRBJ1-1 TRBV19 TRBD1 CASSLWTGRNTEAFF